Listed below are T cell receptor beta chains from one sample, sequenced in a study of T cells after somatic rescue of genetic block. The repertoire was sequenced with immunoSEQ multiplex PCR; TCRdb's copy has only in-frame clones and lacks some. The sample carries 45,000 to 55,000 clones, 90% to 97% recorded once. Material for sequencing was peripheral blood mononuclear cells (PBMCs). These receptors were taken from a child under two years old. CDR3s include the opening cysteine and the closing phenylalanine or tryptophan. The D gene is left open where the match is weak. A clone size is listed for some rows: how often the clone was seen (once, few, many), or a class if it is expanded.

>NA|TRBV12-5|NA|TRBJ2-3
CASGLVLQGTDTQYF
TGTGCTAGTGGTTTGGTACTTCAGGGGACAGATACGCAGTATTTT
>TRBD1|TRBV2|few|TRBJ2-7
CASSRTGGYEQYF
TGTGCCAGCAGTCGGACAGGGGGCTACGAGCAGTACTTC
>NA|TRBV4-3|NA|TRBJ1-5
CASSQSIAGTNYQPQHF
TGCGCCAGCAGCCAATCCATTGCCGGGACTAACTATCAGCCCCAGCATTTT
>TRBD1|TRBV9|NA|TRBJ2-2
CASSVLQGVGELFF
TGTGCCAGCAGCGTGCTACAGGGGGTCGGGGAGCTGTTTTTT
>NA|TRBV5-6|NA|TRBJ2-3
CASSLGPQGSTDTQYF
TGTGCCAGCAGCTTGGGGCCACAGGGTAGCACAGATACGCAGTATTTT
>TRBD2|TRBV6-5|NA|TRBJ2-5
CASSDGGGQETQYF
TGTGCCAGCAGCGACGGGGGGGGCCAAGAGACCCAGTACTTC
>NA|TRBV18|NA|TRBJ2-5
CASSLQTQETQYF
TGTGCCAGCTCACTACAAACCCAAGAGACCCAGTACTTC
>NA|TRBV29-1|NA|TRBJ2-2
CSVLYTGELFF
TGCAGCGTCCTCTACACCGGGGAGCTGTTTTTT
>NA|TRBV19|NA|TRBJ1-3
CASKDSAGNTIYF
TGTGCCAGTAAGGACAGTGCTGGAAACACCATATATTTT
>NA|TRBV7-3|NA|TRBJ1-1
CASSLVGGNTEAFF
TGTGCCAGCAGCTTAGTTGGTGGGAACACTGAAGCTTTCTTT
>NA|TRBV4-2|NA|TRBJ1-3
CASSHDRYSGNTIYF
TGTGCCAGCAGCCATGACAGGTACTCTGGAAACACCATATATTTT
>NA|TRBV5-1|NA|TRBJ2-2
CASSLDANTGELFF
TGCGCCAGCAGCTTGGACGCGAACACCGGGGAGCTGTTTTTT
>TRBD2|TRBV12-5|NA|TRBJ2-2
CASGLAGLAGTGELFF
TGTGCTAGTGGTCTAGCGGGACTAGCGGGGACCGGGGAGCTGTTTTTT
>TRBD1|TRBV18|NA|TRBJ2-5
CASSPIRGPETQYF
TGTGCCAGCTCACCAATAAGGGGGCCGGAGACCCAGTACTTC
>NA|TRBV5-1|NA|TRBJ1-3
CASSLSGVGNTIYF
TGCGCCAGCAGCTTGTCGGGGGTTGGAAACACCATATATTTT
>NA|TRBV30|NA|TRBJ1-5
CAWSVGWDQPQHF
TGTGCCTGGAGTGTAGGGTGGGATCAGCCCCAGCATTTT
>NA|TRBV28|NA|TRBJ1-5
CASTFDGARSNQPQHF
TGTGCCAGTACATTTGACGGTGCGCGGAGCAATCAGCCCCAGCATTTT